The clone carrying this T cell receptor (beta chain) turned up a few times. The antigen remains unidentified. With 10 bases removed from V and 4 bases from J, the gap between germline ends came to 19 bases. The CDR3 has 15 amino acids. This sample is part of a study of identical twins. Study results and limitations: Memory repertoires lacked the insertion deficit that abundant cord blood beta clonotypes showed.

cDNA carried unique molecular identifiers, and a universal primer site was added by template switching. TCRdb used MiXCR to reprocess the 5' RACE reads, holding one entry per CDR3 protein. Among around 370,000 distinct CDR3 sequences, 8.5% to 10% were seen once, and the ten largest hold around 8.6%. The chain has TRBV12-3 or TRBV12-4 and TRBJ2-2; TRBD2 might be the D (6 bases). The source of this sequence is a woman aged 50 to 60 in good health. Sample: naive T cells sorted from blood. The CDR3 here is CAITHPGVSTGELFF. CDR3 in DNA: TGTGCCATCACCCATCCGGGGGTGAGCACCGGGGAGCTGTTTTTT.